This passage covers 13 T cell receptor beta chains from one sample sequenced in a study of shared clonotypes between healthy human individuals. Sequenced by immunoSEQ multiplex PCR; TCRdb stores in-frame clones only, minus some. The repertoire holds 2 million to 2.5 million clones, with more than 80% as singletons. The sample comprised naive CD4+ T cells from PBMCs. Subset noted: CD45RA+ positively selected. Every receptor here comes from a man aged 18 to 30 in good health. Some clones in this sample may be carry-over from other donors' samples.

This chain uses TRBV30 with TRBJ2-3; D may correspond to TRBD1 or TRBD2 (6 bases each). Germline V gives CDR1 GTSNPN, CDR2 SVGIG (reference sequence). Trimming cost V 0 bases and J 6 bases, with 16 bases left between them. The CDR3 is 15 amino acids. The CDR3 region has the DNA TGTGCCTGGAGTGTTGGGGGCGGGATGGCTGATACGCAGTATTTT. Translation: CAWSVGGGMADTQYF.

The chain carries TRBV28 and TRBJ1-1, with 7 nucleotides matching TRBD1. The CDR3 extends over 12 amino acids. Germline CDR1 and CDR2: MDHEN and SYDVKM. Germline trimming cut 6 bases from V and 11 bases from J; bases unmatched to any gene: 9. CDR3 region: CASRQTGEEAFF. The CDR3 DNA is TGTGCCAGCAGACAAACAGGGGAAGAGGCTTTCTTT.

The V and J genes are TRBV19 and TRBJ2-2; no reliable D call. Per germline, CDR1 LNHDA and CDR2 SQIVND (reference sequence). CDR3 length: 13 amino acids. V was pared by 6 bases and J by 6 bases, with 11 bases between. The CDR3, as DNA: TGTGCCAGTAGCGACTTTGGGGCCGGGGAGCTGTTTTTT. It translates to CASSDFGAGELFF. Full variable domain (missing parts from reference TRBV19 and TRBJ2-2): DGGITQSPKYLFRKEGQNVTLSCEQNLNHDAMYWYRQDPGQGLRLIYYSQIVNDFQKGDIAEGYSVSREKKESFPLTVTSAQKNPTAFYLCASSDFGAGELFFGEGSRLTVL.

The count of this clone is one. V and J are TRBV2 and TRBJ1-5; D is unresolved. Germline V lookup: CDR1 SNHLY, CDR2 FYNNEI. This CDR3 spans 14 amino acids. Trimming cost V 0 bases and J 5 bases, with 8 bases left between them. Here the CDR3 reads CASSEATPDQPQHF. The CDR3 nucleotides read TGTGCCAGCAGTGAAGCTACTCCCGATCAGCCCCAGCATTTT. Supplemented by reference TRBV2 and TRBJ1-5, the full variable domain reads EPEVTQTPSHQVTQMGQEVILRCVPISNHLYFYWYRQILGQKVEFLVSFYNNEISEKSEIFDDQFSVERPDGSNFTLKIRSTKLEDSAMYFCASSEATPDQPQHFGDGTRLSIL.

V gene TRBV6-6 combines with J gene TRBJ2-7, with a possible D match to TRBD2 (5 bases). The CDR3 contains 15 residues. Germline V gene lookup returns CDR1 MNHNY and CDR2 SVGAGI (reference sequence). V lost 2 bases and J 2 bases, leaving 13 bases between the germline ends. The CDR3 loop is CASSYVLLVTYEQYF. CDR3 DNA: TGTGCCAGCAGTTACGTTCTACTAGTGACCTACGAGCAGTACTTC.

The rearrangement joins TRBV6-5 to TRBJ1-2; weak D call: TRBD1 (5 bases). Germline-derived CDR1 and CDR2 are MNHEY and SVGAGI. This CDR3 is built from 13 residues. The V gene lost 2 bases and the J gene lost 6 bases, with 10 bases spanning the gap. Here the CDR3 reads CASSYQDMDGYTF. As DNA, the CDR3 is TGTGCCAGCAGTTACCAGGACATGGATGGCTACACCTTC.

This clone was counted a single time. One end of the junction fails to match germline, which may point to a read error. The chain links TRBV5-4 to TRBJ2-3; D call uncertain. This CDR3 is built from 16 residues. Germline V CDR1 and CDR2: SGHNT, YYREEE (reference sequence). The CDR3 DNA sequence: TGTGCCAGCAACTTGCGTGGACGGCATAGCACAGATACGCAGTATTTT. As protein: CASNLRGRHSTDTQYF. The full variable domain, rest sourced from reference TRBV5-4 and TRBJ2-3, is ETGVTQSPTHLIKTRGQQVTLRCSSQSGHNTVSWYQQALGQGPQFIFQYYREEENGRGNFPPRFSGLQFPNYSSELNVNALELDDSALYLCASNLRGRHSTDTQYFGPGTRLTVL.

This clone was seen a single time. The DNA of the CDR3 is TGTGCCAGCAGTCACCCCAGGGGGATGTCCTACGAGCAGTACTTC. Its translation: CASSHPRGMSYEQYF. This chain connects TRBV25-1 to TRBJ2-7; TRBD1 matches 7 bases. With V trimmed by 5 bases and J by 1 base, 8 bases remained unmatched. The CDR3 runs 15 residues. CDR1 is MGHDK and CDR2 is SYGVNS in the germline V gene.

The chain joins TRBV5-1 to TRBJ2-1; TRBD2 agrees at 12 bases. J gave up 0 bases and V 3 bases, and 1 base lay outside the gene matches. Germline loops: CDR1 SGHRS, CDR2 YFSETQ. The CDR3 has 16 amino acids. CDR3 nucleotides: TGCGCCAGCAGCTCGACTAGCGGGAGCTCCTACAATGAGCAGTTCTTC. Translation: CASSSTSGSSYNEQFF.

The chain carries TRBV27 and TRBJ2-3; TRBD2 is a possible D gene (5 bases). CDR3 length equals 15 residues. Germline values: CDR1 MNHEY, CDR2 SMNVEV (reference sequence). The CDR3 region is CASGYSDTFTDTQYF. In nucleotides, the CDR3 is TGTGCAAGCGGATATTCCGATACCTTCACAGATACGCAGTATTTT.

Comments on this clone: Different DNA sequences within this sample yield the same CDR3. The rearrangement joins TRBV14 to TRBJ2-5; D unclear. This CDR3 has 11 residues. Looked up from germline, CDR1 is SGHDN and CDR2 is FVKESK. The V end was cut by 2 bases, the J end by 2 bases, with 0 bases between. The CDR3 here is CASSQQETQYF. In DNA form, the CDR3 reads TGTGCCAGCAGCCAACAAGAGACCCAGTACTTC.

The CDR3 coding sequence is TGTGCCAGCAGCCAGGGGGGCGAGCAGTACTTC. Its protein is CASSQGGEQYF. The chain employs TRBV7-3 and TRBJ2-7; D perhaps matches TRBD1 (7 bases). This CDR3 region has 11 residues. From germline, CDR1 is SGHTA and CDR2 FQGTGA. V was trimmed by 5 bases and J by 6 bases, leaving 8 bases between them. Full variable domain (remainder filled in from reference TRBV7-3 and TRBJ2-7): GAGVSQTPSNKVTEKGKYVELRCDPISGHTALYWYRQSLGQGPEFLIYFQGTGAADDSGLPNDRFFAVRPEGSVSTLKIQRTERGDSAVYLCASSQGGEQYFGPGTRLTVT.

This clone came up once. DNA for the CDR3: TGTGCCACCAGCAGAGAGTCCAGGGCACCGTTCTCTGGAAACACCATATATTTT. Encoded protein: CATSRESRAPFSGNTIYF. This chain joins TRBV15 and TRBJ1-3; maybe TRBD1 (5 bases). Trimming cost V 0 bases and J 0 bases, with 15 bases left between them. The CDR3 runs 18 residues. Germline loops: CDR1 LNHNV, CDR2 YYDKDF (reference sequence).